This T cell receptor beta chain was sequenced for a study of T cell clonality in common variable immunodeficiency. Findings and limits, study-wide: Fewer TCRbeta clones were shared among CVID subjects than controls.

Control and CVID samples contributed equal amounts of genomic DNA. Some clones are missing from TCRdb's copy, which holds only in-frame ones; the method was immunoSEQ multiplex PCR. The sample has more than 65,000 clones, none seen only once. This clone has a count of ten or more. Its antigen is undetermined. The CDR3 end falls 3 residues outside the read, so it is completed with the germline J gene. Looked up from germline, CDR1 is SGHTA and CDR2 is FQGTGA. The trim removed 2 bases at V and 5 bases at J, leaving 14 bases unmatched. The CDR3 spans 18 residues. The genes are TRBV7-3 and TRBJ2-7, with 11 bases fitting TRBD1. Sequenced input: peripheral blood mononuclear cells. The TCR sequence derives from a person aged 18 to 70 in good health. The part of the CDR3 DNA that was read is TGTGCCAGCAGCTTATACCCAGTAGGGACAGGGGGGGTCCACGAG. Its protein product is CASSLYPVGTGGVHE. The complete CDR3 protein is CASSLYPVGTGGVHEQYF.